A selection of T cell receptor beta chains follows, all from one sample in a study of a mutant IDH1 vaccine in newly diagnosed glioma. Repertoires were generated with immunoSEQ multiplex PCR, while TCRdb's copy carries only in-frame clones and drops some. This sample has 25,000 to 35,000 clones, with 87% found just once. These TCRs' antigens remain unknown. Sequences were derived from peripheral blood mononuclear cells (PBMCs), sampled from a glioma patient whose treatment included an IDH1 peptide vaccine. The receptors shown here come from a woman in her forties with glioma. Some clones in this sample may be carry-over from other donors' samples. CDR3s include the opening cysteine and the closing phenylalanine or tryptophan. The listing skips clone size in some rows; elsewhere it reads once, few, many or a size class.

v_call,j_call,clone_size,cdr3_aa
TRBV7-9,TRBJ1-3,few,CASRPNSGNTIYF
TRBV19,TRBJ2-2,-,CATQGGGQGRPGELFF
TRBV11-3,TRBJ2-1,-,CASSYIYNEQFF
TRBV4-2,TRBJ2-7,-,CASSRVLGGGSSYEQYF
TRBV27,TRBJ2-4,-,CASSYQGGDIQYF
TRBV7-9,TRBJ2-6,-,CASSVMGASGANVLTF
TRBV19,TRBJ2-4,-,CASSSNIAKNIQYF
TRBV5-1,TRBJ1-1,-,CATSDRLNTEAFF
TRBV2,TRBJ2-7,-,CASRPMGTGGYEQYF
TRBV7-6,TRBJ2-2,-,CASSLRGETGELFF
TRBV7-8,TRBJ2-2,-,CASSLRDSNTGELFF